Below are 27 T cell receptor beta chains sequenced from a single sample in a study of regulatory T cells. Study conclusions and caveats: Hydrophobic residues at CDR3 positions 6 and 7 were enriched in conventional CD4+ T cells of CD3G-deficient patients.

Primers: 52 TRBV forward and 13 TRBJ reverse. TCRdb's copy holds only in-frame clones and misses some; the assay was immunoSEQ multiplex PCR. The sample lists about 30,000 clones; 85% to 95% were seen once. For these receptors, no antigen is known. Sequencing used conventional CD4+ T cells sorted from blood. These receptors all come from a person aged 18-29 years with CD3G deficiency.

This rearrangement joins TRBV18 to TRBJ2-3; D call uncertain. This CDR3 is built from 14 residues. In germline, CDR1 is KGHSH, CDR2 LQKENI. V lost 3 bases to trimming and J lost 6 bases, with 13 bases between them. The CDR3 nucleotides read TGTGCCAGCTCACCCCCCCCCTTAGGGGATACGCAGTATTTT. Its translation is CASSPPPLGDTQYF.

The rearrangement uses TRBV11-2 and TRBJ1-1, with D uncertain. The ends were cut back, 6 bases at V and 1 base at J, with 18 bases in the middle. The CDR3 spans 16 residues. Germline CDR1 is SGHAT and CDR2 is FQNNGV. Written as DNA, the CDR3 is TGTGCCAGCAGAGTGGCCAGGTCTTACGCGAACACTGAAGCTTTCTTT. Translation: CASRVARSYANTEAFF.

J is TRBJ2-1 and V is TRBV6-1; unclear D gene. CDR1 MNHNS and CDR2 SASEGT come from the germline V gene. The CDR3 spans 13 residues. With 8 bases removed from V and 5 bases from J, the gap between germline ends came to 13 bases. Here the CDR3 DNA reads TGTGCCAGCGGTAAAAGGGTCGACAATGAGCAGTTCTTC. Its protein is CASGKRVDNEQFF.

The chain is built from TRBV4-2 and TRBJ2-4; 15 nucleotides agree with TRBD2. V lost 0 bases, J lost 0 bases, and 12 bases stayed unmatched. Germline loops: CDR1 LGHNA, CDR2 YNFKEQ. The CDR3 extends over 22 amino acids. In DNA, the CDR3 is TGTGCCAGCAGCCAAGATGCCTGGACTAGCGGGGGGGGAGTGTTAGCCAAAAACATTCAGTACTTC. Protein product: CASSQDAWTSGGGVLAKNIQYF.

V and J are TRBV28 and TRBJ2-5; 7 bases are shared with TRBD1. J lost 2 bases, V lost 6 bases, and 3 bases had no gene match. CDR1 and CDR2 (germline): MDHEN, SYDVKM. The CDR3 sequence is 13 residues long. The CDR3 sequence: CASSSGQQETQYF. In nucleotides, the CDR3 is TGTGCCAGCAGCTCGGGACAGCAAGAGACCCAGTACTTC. Complete variable domain (other parts from reference TRBV28 and TRBJ2-5): DVKVTQSSRYLVKRTGEKVFLECVQDMDHENMFWYRQDPGLGLRLIYFSYDVKMKEKGDIPEGYSVSREKKERFSLILESASTNQTSMYLCASSSGQQETQYFGPGTRLLVL.

Here the CDR3 DNA reads TGTGCCAGCAGGGGGCGCTACGAGCAGTACTTC. Amino acid sequence: CASRGRYEQYF. The rearrangement uses TRBV28 and TRBJ2-7; possible D gene TRBD1, 5 bases. Germline values: CDR1 MDHEN, CDR2 SYDVKM. V gave up 6 bases and J gave up 3 bases, with 6 bases separating them. The CDR3 runs to 11 residues.

This clone came up a few times. V is TRBV30 and J is TRBJ1-2; a possible D gene is TRBD1 (6 bases). Germline V gene lookup returns CDR1 GTSNPN and CDR2 SVGIG (reference sequence). The ends were cut back, 0 bases at V and 6 bases at J, with 14 bases in the middle. The CDR3 is made up of 14 amino acids. The DNA for the CDR3 is TGTGCCTGGAGTGTACAGGGCTATCCACATGGCTACACCTTC. Protein: CAWSVQGYPHGYTF.

The gene calls are TRBV25-1 and TRBJ2-5; TRBD2 is a possible D gene (6 bases). With 4 bases removed from V and 4 bases from J, the gap between germline ends came to 13 bases. Germline lookup yields CDR1 MGHDK and CDR2 SYGVNS. This CDR3 spans 14 amino acids. The CDR3 bases are TGTGCCAGCAGTGGAGCGGGCCCGGGAGAGACCCAGTACTTC. This encodes CASSGAGPGETQYF. The full variable domain, its missing parts supplied by reference TRBV25-1 and TRBJ2-5, is EADIYQTPRYLVIGTGKKITLECSQTMGHDKMYWYQQDPGMELHLIHYSYGVNSTEKGDLSSESTVSRIRTEHFPLTLESARPSHTSQYLCASSGAGPGETQYFGPGTRLLVL.

This sequence joins TRBV11-2 and TRBJ2-7; tentatively, D is TRBD2 (7 bases). CDR3 length: 17 residues. CDR1 SGHAT and CDR2 FQNNGV come from the germline V gene. With 3 bases removed from V and 5 bases from J, the gap between germline ends came to 23 bases. The CDR3, as DNA: TGTGCCAGCAGCTTGGGGAGTAGGGGGGGCCGGCCCCACGAGCAGTACTTC. Its protein product is CASSLGSRGGRPHEQYF.

The gene calls are TRBV19 and TRBJ1-2; 7 bases agree with TRBD1. Trimming removed 6 bases from V and 3 bases from J; junction bases left unmatched: 4. Germline CDR1 LNHDA, CDR2 SQIVND (reference sequence). This CDR3 has 13 residues. CDR3 protein: CASRGTEDYGYTF. The CDR3 DNA reads TGTGCCAGTAGGGGGACAGAGGACTATGGCTACACCTTC.

The rearrangement uses TRBV7-8 and TRBJ2-7; D not certain. Germline V CDR1 and CDR2: SGHVS, FQNEAQ. The length of the CDR3 is 13 residues. V was trimmed by 3 bases and J by 10 bases, leaving 16 bases between them. CDR3 sequence: CASSFGPTALQYF. In nucleotides, the CDR3 is TGTGCCAGCAGCTTTGGACCAACAGCGCTACAGTACTTC. The variable domain in full, completed from reference TRBV7-8 and TRBJ2-7, reads GAGVSQSPRYKVAKRGQDVALRCDPISGHVSLFWYQQALGQGPEFLTYFQNEAQLDKSGLPSDRFFAERPEGSVSTLKIQRTQQEDSAVYLCASSFGPTALQYFGPGTRLTVT.

The chain couples TRBV5-4 to TRBJ2-3, with 7 positions matching TRBD2. Germline CDR1 and CDR2: SGHNT and YYREEE (reference sequence). The CDR3 has 15 residues. V trimming: 3 bases; J trimming: 9 bases; junction bases outside the gene matches: 13. In DNA form, the CDR3 reads TGTGCCAGCAGCTCGGCCAGTGGCGAGGGAGGGACGCAGTATTTT. Protein product: CASSSASGEGGTQYF.

CDR3 in DNA: TGTGCCATCAGTGAGGGTAGCGGGCCCACCTACGAGCAGTACTTC. Its protein is CAISEGSGPTYEQYF. The chain links TRBV10-3 to TRBJ2-7; 7 nucleotides agree with TRBD2. The length of the CDR3 is 15 residues. CDR1 is ENHRY and CDR2 is SYGVKD in the germline V gene. J lost 2 bases, V lost 2 bases, and 6 bases had no gene match.

The J gene is TRBJ2-2, the V gene TRBV4-1; 10 bases align to TRBD2. The CDR3 is 20 residues long. Germline assignment: CDR1 MGHRA and CDR2 YSYEKL. Trimming took 0 bases from V and 0 from J; bases not matched to a gene: 10. For the CDR3, the DNA is TGCGCCAGCAGCCAAGAAAGGGGACTAGCGAACTACGCGAACACCGGGGAGCTGTTTTTT. It specifies CASSQERGLANYANTGELFF.

This clone has just one count. The chain employs TRBV28 and TRBJ2-1; either TRBD1 or TRBD2 may supply D (5 bases each). The CDR3 extends over 16 amino acids. Trimming removed 6 bases from V and 5 bases from J, with 20 bases in between. Germline V gives CDR1 MDHEN, CDR2 SYDVKM. CDR3 nucleotide sequence: TGTGCCAGCAGACCCCCCCTCGGGACCCGAAACAATGAGCAGTTCTTC. It yields the protein CASRPPLGTRNNEQFF.

The chain carries TRBV7-9 and TRBJ1-6; 7 nucleotides agree with TRBD1. Germline V gene sequence: CDR1 SEHNR, CDR2 FQNEAQ (reference sequence). V trimming: 5 bases; J trimming: 7 bases; junction bases outside the gene matches: 5. This CDR3 has 14 amino acids. CDR3 bases: TGTGCCAGCAGCCTGGACAGGACCAATTCACCCCTCCACTTT. Translated, it gives CASSLDRTNSPLHF.

The chain joins TRBV6-1 to TRBJ1-5; a weak D match, TRBD1 (5 bases). Germline-derived CDR1 and CDR2 are MNHNS and SASEGT. V gave up 5 bases and J gave up 6 bases, with 17 bases separating them. The CDR3 totals 15 residues. In DNA, the CDR3 is TGTGCCAGCAGTAAGAGGACACCGTGGGGTCAGCCCCAGCATTTT. Translated, it gives CASSKRTPWGQPQHF.

This clone was seen a single time. The gene calls are TRBV7-9 and TRBJ2-7; no firm D call. This CDR3 has 12 amino acids. Looked up from germline, CDR1 is SEHNR and CDR2 is FQNEAQ (reference sequence). V was pared by 5 bases and J by 2 bases, with 7 bases between. CDR3 residues: CASSLAAYEQYF. In DNA, the CDR3 is TGTGCCAGCAGCCTGGCCGCCTACGAGCAGTACTTC.

This clone came up once. V usage is TRBV6-1 and J usage is TRBJ2-5; D is uncertain. V lost 6 bases and J lost 3, with 8 bases in between. Germline CDR1 is MNHNS and CDR2 is SASEGT. The CDR3 is 12 amino acids. CDR3 amino acids: CASSGVKETQYF. Written as DNA, the CDR3 is TGTGCCAGCAGCGGCGTTAAAGAGACCCAGTACTTC.

This rearrangement joins TRBV28 to TRBJ1-2; D gene unclear. The CDR3 extends over 15 amino acids. Trimming took off 6 bases at V and 2 bases at J, with 16 bases between the two ends. The germline V gene has CDR1 MDHEN and CDR2 SYDVKM. CDR3 in DNA: TGTGCCAGCAGCCAGCCCCGGGAGGGAAACTATGGCTACACCTTC. Protein sequence: CASSQPREGNYGYTF.

V gene TRBV7-9 combines with J gene TRBJ2-1; the D gene is possibly TRBD1 (5 bases). Germline values: CDR1 SEHNR, CDR2 FQNEAQ (reference sequence). Trimming cost V 2 bases and J 4 bases, with 21 bases left between them. The CDR3 contains 18 residues. The CDR3 here is CASSLRSLQGSPYNEQFF. CDR3 nucleotides: TGTGCCAGCAGCTTAAGATCCCTCCAGGGTAGCCCATACAATGAGCAGTTCTTC.

The V gene is TRBV6-1, the J gene TRBJ2-7; no definite D call. Germline V CDR1 and CDR2: MNHNS, SASEGT. Trimming cost V 6 bases and J 3 bases, with 18 bases left between them. This CDR3 comprises 15 residues. The CDR3 sequence: CASSPSIDPRYEQYF. The CDR3 nucleotides are TGTGCCAGCAGCCCAAGTATAGACCCCCGCTACGAGCAGTACTTC.

In its sample, this clone was seen a few times. The chain links TRBV9 to TRBJ1-5; no definite D call. The CDR3 runs to 12 residues. In germline, CDR1 is SGDLS, CDR2 YYNGEE. V lost 5 bases and J 5 bases, leaving 8 bases between the germline ends. CDR3 protein: CASRGGDQPQHF. CDR3 bases: TGTGCCAGCAGAGGCGGGGATCAGCCCCAGCATTTT.

The chain recombines TRBV5-1 with TRBJ1-2; D uncertain. CDR1 is SGHRS and CDR2 is YFSETQ in the germline V gene. Between the trimmed V and J ends, which lost 5 bases and 7 bases, there was a span of 18 bases. This CDR3 spans 14 amino acids. This chain's CDR3 is CASREGPAFGGYTF. The CDR3 DNA reads as TGCGCCAGCAGGGAAGGACCGGCCTTTGGTGGCTACACCTTC.

This chain joins TRBV30 and TRBJ2-1; D perhaps matches TRBD2 (5 bases). CDR3 length: 14 amino acids. Trimming took 4 bases from V and 7 from J, leaving 17 bases between them. The germline V gene has CDR1 GTSNPN and CDR2 SVGIG (reference sequence). The CDR3 DNA reads as TGTGCCTGGACACCGGGCCGCTCGGGGAATGAGCAGTTCTTC. Residues: CAWTPGRSGNEQFF.

V gene TRBV5-1 combines with J gene TRBJ2-1; 9 bases map to TRBD2. J was trimmed by 9 bases and V by 1 base; bases with no gene match: 8. This CDR3 has 15 amino acids. Germline values: CDR1 SGHRS, CDR2 YFSETQ. CDR3 protein: CASSLSRGGVIEQFF. The CDR3 region has the DNA TGCGCCAGCAGCTTGTCTCGCGGGGGGGTGATTGAGCAGTTCTTC.

This chain links TRBV6-1 with TRBJ2-7; maybe TRBD1 (6 bases). The V and J ends lost 6 bases and 3 bases respectively, with 12 bases between them. The CDR3 runs 13 residues. Germline CDR1 reads MNHNS; CDR2 reads SASEGT. CDR3 in DNA: TGTGCCAGCAGCGAACAGGGAATCTACGAGCAGTACTTC. Encoded protein: CASSEQGIYEQYF.